This entry lists 30 T cell receptor beta chains sequenced from one sample in a study of blood T cell repertoires in COVID-19 (dated by TCRdb to the early 2020s). Libraries were made using the immunoSEQ multiplex PCR assay. In TCRdb, the immuneACCESS table is reduced to in-frame sequences with V and J assigned. These tables do not hold every clone; where another copy was compared, an unresolved V gene accounts for under half, and the others remain unexplained. A total of hundreds of thousands of clones appear in this sample, 70% to 90% of them only once. The ten largest clones add up to roughly 3.3% of the sample. Sequenced input: PBMCs or T cells enriched from blood (not recorded which). Receptors were obtained from a woman aged 50 to 60 in a cohort exposed to, infected with or recovered from COVID-19 (not recorded which).

The rearrangement joins TRBV4-3 to TRBJ1-6; possibly TRBD1 for D (5 bases). The CDR3 covers 16 residues. V was pared by 1 base and J by 8 bases, with 15 bases between. Germline-derived CDR1 and CDR2 are LGHNA and YSLEER. The chain's CDR3 is CASSQVRGTVDSPLHF. The CDR3 bases are TGCGCCAGCAGCCAAGTCCGGGGGACCGTCGATTCACCCCTCCACTTT.

This rearrangement joins TRBV27 to TRBJ1-2, with D possibly TRBD1 on 6 matching bases. The germline V gene has CDR1 MNHEY and CDR2 SMNVEV (reference sequence). Between the trimmed V and J ends, which lost 6 bases and 4 bases, there was a span of 18 bases. CDR3 length equals 15 residues. The CDR3 reads CASRPISTGLYGYTF. The CDR3 DNA reads TGTGCCAGCAGACCAATTTCGACAGGCCTCTATGGCTACACCTTC.

The chain couples TRBV5-1 to TRBJ1-2; TRBD1 matches 7 bases. V dropped 4 bases and J dropped 4; count of bases not matched to a gene: 7. The germline CDR1 and CDR2 sequences are SGHRS and YFSETQ. The CDR3 is 14 amino acids. In nucleotides, the CDR3 is TGCGCCAGCAGCCTAACGGGACAGCGCTATGGCTACACCTTC. This encodes CASSLTGQRYGYTF.

This chain connects TRBV7-3 to TRBJ1-2; unclear D gene. Trimming removed 4 bases at V and 2 bases at J, with 8 bases between. Germline-derived CDR1 and CDR2 are SGHTA and FQGTGA. This CDR3 spans 13 amino acids. CDR3 protein: CASSSGNNYGYTF. DNA of the CDR3: TGTGCCAGCAGCTCCGGGAACAACTATGGCTACACCTTC.

This clone showed up just a few times. The rearrangement joins TRBV6-6 to TRBJ2-7, with 8 bases lining up with TRBD2. V dropped 6 bases and J dropped 2; count of bases not matched to a gene: 6. The CDR3 runs to 14 residues. In germline, CDR1 is MNHNY, CDR2 SVGAGI (reference sequence). The CDR3 region has the DNA TGTGCCAGCAGGACAGCGGGGGTAACCTACGAGCAGTACTTC. It encodes CASRTAGVTYEQYF.

The chain couples TRBV27 to TRBJ1-1; possible D gene TRBD1, 5 bases. The CDR3 length is 15 residues. In germline, CDR1 is MNHEY, CDR2 SMNVEV (reference sequence). Trimming shortened V by 3 bases and J by 1 base, and 12 bases separated the two germline ends. The CDR3 DNA reads as TGTGCCAGCAGTTTTTTAGGTAGGGGGAACACTGAAGCTTTCTTT. It yields the protein CASSFLGRGNTEAFF.

This clone was found a few times. The chain links TRBV4-1 to TRBJ2-7; 10 bases fit TRBD2. The V and J ends lost 0 bases and 6 bases, in that order; junction bases with no gene match: 2. The CDR3 runs 14 residues. Per the germline V gene, CDR1 is MGHRA and CDR2 is YSYEKL. CDR3: CASSQDRTSGEQYF. DNA for the CDR3: TGCGCCAGCAGCCAAGACCGGACTAGCGGCGAGCAGTACTTC.

The chain combines TRBV11-3 with TRBJ2-1, with 9 bases identical to TRBD1. With V trimmed by 4 bases and J by 5 bases, 6 bases remained unmatched. Germline V gene sequence: CDR1 SGHNT, CDR2 YENEEA. This CDR3 has 15 residues. The CDR3 DNA is TGTGCCAGCAGCTCACCGGGACAGGGTGACAATGAGCAGTTCTTC. Protein product: CASSSPGQGDNEQFF.

This chain links TRBV7-3 with TRBJ2-5; TRBD2 matches 10 bases. The V and J ends lost 5 bases and 11 bases, in that order; junction bases with no gene match: 8. This CDR3 region has 13 residues. The germline gives CDR1 SGHTA, CDR2 FQGTGA. The CDR3 sequence is CASSRASGGRQYF. The CDR3 region has the DNA TGTGCCAGCAGCAGGGCTAGCGGGGGTAGGCAGTACTTC. Variable domain in full (rest from reference TRBV7-3 and TRBJ2-5): GAGVSQTPSNKVTEKGKYVELRCDPISGHTALYWYRQSLGQGPEFLIYFQGTGAADDSGLPNDRFFAVRPEGSVSTLKIQRTERGDSAVYLCASSRASGGRQYFGPGTRLLVL.

In this sample, this clone turned up a few times. CDR3 loop: CASSYGTGAKHRKLFF. The DNA for the CDR3 is TGTGCCAGCAGTTACGGTACAGGGGCCAAACACCGAAAGCTGTTTTTT. The chain carries TRBV6-2 or TRBV6-3 and TRBJ2-2; 7 bases match TRBD1. V shed 2 bases, J shed 12 bases, and the junction held 15 bases outside the gene matches. Germline V lookup: CDR1 MNHEY, CDR2 SVGEGT. CDR3 size: 16 residues.

The V and J genes are TRBV4-3 and TRBJ1-2, with 7 bases matching TRBD1. Germline CDR1 and CDR2: LGHNA and YSLEER. The CDR3 covers 13 residues. Unmatched junction bases numbered 2, after V lost 3 bases and J lost 4 bases. Written as DNA, the CDR3 is TGCGCCAGCAGCCAGCCAGGGGGCTATGGCTACACCTTC. It is translated as CASSQPGGYGYTF.

The chain recombines TRBV5-1 with TRBJ1-5; unclear D gene. The ends were cut back, 1 base at V and 7 bases at J, with 9 bases in the middle. CDR1 and CDR2 from the germline V gene are SGHRS and YFSETQ. This CDR3 is 13 amino acids long. CDR3 amino acids: CASSLPFSQPQHF. The CDR3 DNA reads as TGCGCCAGCAGCTTGCCCTTTAGCCAGCCCCAGCATTTT.

V is TRBV9 and J is TRBJ1-6; D unclear. V shed 3 bases and J shed 10 bases, with 23 bases lying between them. The CDR3 contains 17 residues. Germline V CDR1 and CDR2: SGDLS, YYNGEE. CDR3 protein: CASSADHLDARRSPLHF. The CDR3 DNA reads TGTGCCAGCAGCGCCGACCACCTGGACGCCCGGAGGTCACCCCTCCACTTT.

The chain employs TRBV4-2 and TRBJ2-7, with TRBD2 matching over 7 bases. Germline V CDR1 and CDR2: LGHNA, YNFKEQ. This CDR3 comprises 13 residues. J was trimmed by 2 bases and V by 8 bases; bases with no gene match: 6. CDR3 region: CASGPGGAYEQYF. CDR3 in DNA: TGTGCCAGCGGGCCGGGGGGTGCCTACGAGCAGTACTTC.

J is TRBJ1-3 and V is TRBV5-6; D may be TRBD1 (5 bases). The CDR3 sequence is 17 residues long. The V and J ends lost 0 bases and 0 bases respectively, with 13 bases between them. CDR1 and CDR2 (germline): SGHDT, YYEEEE. CDR3 bases: TGTGCCAGCAGCTTGGCCGACCGGGGGAGCTCTGGAAACACCATATATTTT. It encodes CASSLADRGSSGNTIYF.

The CDR3 region has the DNA TGTGCCAGCAGGGATACGAGACAGGGTGACAATTCACCCCTCCACTTT. It is translated as CASRDTRQGDNSPLHF. The genes are TRBV2 and TRBJ1-6, with TRBD1 matching 7 bases. Germline-derived CDR1 and CDR2 are SNHLY and FYNNEI. The V gene end was trimmed by 6 bases and the J gene end by 7 bases; junction bases not matched to a gene: 12. This CDR3 spans 16 amino acids. The whole variable domain, remainder taken from reference TRBV2 and TRBJ1-6, is EPEVTQTPSHQVTQMGQEVILRCVPISNHLYFYWYRQILGQKVEFLVSFYNNEISEKSEIFDDQFSVERPDGSNFTLKIRSTKLEDSAMYFCASRDTRQGDNSPLHFGNGTRLTVT.

This chain links TRBV6-2 or TRBV6-3 with TRBJ2-3, with D perhaps TRBD1 (5 bases). From germline, CDR1 is MNHEY and CDR2 SVGEGT. Between the trimmed V and J ends, which lost 4 bases and 4 bases, there was a span of 12 bases. This CDR3 region has 14 residues. The CDR3 is CASSSGHGADTQYF. As DNA, the CDR3 is TGTGCCAGCAGTTCAGGGCATGGAGCAGATACGCAGTATTTT.

This clone turned up a few times. This chain connects TRBV18 to TRBJ2-3, with TRBD2 identical over 8 bases. Trimming removed 5 bases from V and 4 bases from J; junction bases left unmatched: 5. CDR1 and CDR2 from the germline V gene are KGHSH and LQKENI. The CDR3 is 14 amino acids. Written as DNA, the CDR3 is TGTGCCAGCTCATCTAGGACTAGCCCAGATACGCAGTATTTT. The encoded protein is CASSSRTSPDTQYF. Full variable domain (rest looked up from reference TRBV18 and TRBJ2-3): NAGVMQNPRHLVRRRGQEARLRCSPMKGHSHVYWYRQLPEEGLKFMVYLQKENIIDESGMPKERFSAEFPKEGPSILRIQQVVRGDSAAYFCASSSRTSPDTQYFGPGTRLTVL.

The V call is TRBV7-3, the J call TRBJ1-1, with D unclear. The CDR3 has 13 residues. Trimming removed 4 bases at V and 2 bases at J, with 8 bases between. Germline V gene lookup returns CDR1 SGHTA and CDR2 FQGTGA. The CDR3 DNA sequence: TGTGCCAGCAGCTACTCACTTAACACTGAAGCTTTCTTT. Translation: CASSYSLNTEAFF.

This chain uses TRBV7-2 with TRBJ2-5; perhaps TRBD1 as D (6 bases). From germline, CDR1 is SGHTA and CDR2 FQGNSA. Trimming shortened V by 6 bases and J by 5 bases, and 19 bases separated the two germline ends. CDR3 length equals 15 residues. CDR3 protein: CASRPLLDRWETQYF. CDR3 DNA: TGTGCCAGCAGACCTCTACTGGACAGATGGGAGACCCAGTACTTC.

The V gene is TRBV28, the J gene TRBJ1-1, with D tentatively TRBD1 (5 bases). Germline V gene sequence: CDR1 MDHEN, CDR2 SYDVKM. The CDR3 contains 14 residues. V shed 2 bases and J shed 3 bases, with 10 bases lying between them. The CDR3 coding sequence is TGTGCCAGCAGTTTACAGGGCCTTTACACTGAAGCTTTCTTT. The encoded protein is CASSLQGLYTEAFF.

The chain uses TRBV4-3 and TRBJ2-1; 10 positions match TRBD2. Germline trimming cut 3 bases from V and 4 bases from J; bases unmatched to any gene: 12. Looked up from germline, CDR1 is LGHNA and CDR2 is YSLEER. CDR3 length equals 18 residues. CDR3 region: CASSHSRERGGRYNEQFF. The CDR3 DNA follows: TGCGCCAGCAGCCACTCGAGGGAGCGGGGGGGCCGGTACAATGAGCAGTTCTTC.

The count of this clone is one. The rearrangement links TRBV5-1 to TRBJ1-2; D might be TRBD1 (5 bases). Germline V gene lookup returns CDR1 SGHRS and CDR2 YFSETQ. Deletions cut 4 bases from V and 2 bases from J, with 9 bases between. The CDR3 has 13 residues. The CDR3 reads CASSREGNYGYTF. DNA for the CDR3: TGCGCCAGCAGCCGGGAGGGGAACTATGGCTACACCTTC.

This sequence joins TRBV12-3 or TRBV12-4 and TRBJ1-2; no clear D gene. V was trimmed by 5 bases and J by 6 bases, leaving 13 bases between them. This CDR3 contains 13 residues. The CDR3, as DNA: TGTGCCAGCAGTGGTCTGAACAACGATGGCTACACCTTC. It is translated as CASSGLNNDGYTF.

The gene calls are TRBV28 and TRBJ1-4, with D unresolved. The CDR3 sequence is 12 residues long. Germline CDR1 and CDR2: MDHEN and SYDVKM. The V and J ends lost 7 bases and 14 bases respectively, with 17 bases between them. In DNA form, the CDR3 reads TGTGCCAGCACAACCCGTCGGGGTATTCTGTTTTTT. This translates into CASTTRRGILFF.

The chain links TRBV6-2 or TRBV6-3 to TRBJ2-7; TRBD1 agrees at 8 bases. The germline V gene encodes CDR1 MNHEY and CDR2 SVGEGT. The CDR3 is 15 residues long. Trimming took 6 bases from V and 3 from J; bases not matched to a gene: 10. Here the CDR3 reads CASSPGSGQGYEQYF. The CDR3 coding sequence is TGTGCCAGCAGCCCCGGCTCTGGACAGGGCTACGAGCAGTACTTC.

This clone appeared once. The gene calls are TRBV5-1 and TRBJ1-4; the match to TRBD1 covers 10 bases. V was pared by 4 bases and J by 5 bases, with 5 bases of the junction left unmatched. There are 15 residues in the CDR3. Germline CDR1 SGHRS, CDR2 YFSETQ. The CDR3 loop reads CASSRDRGPNEKLFF. In DNA, the CDR3 is TGCGCCAGCAGCCGGGACAGGGGTCCCAATGAAAAACTGTTTTTT. The full variable domain, with the rest looked up from reference TRBV5-1 and TRBJ1-4, is KAGVTQTPRYLIKTRGQQVTLSCSPISGHRSVSWYQQTPGQGLQFLFEYFSETQRNKGNFPGRFSGRQFSNSRSEMNVSTLELGDSALYLCASSRDRGPNEKLFFGSGTQLSVL.

The chain is built from TRBV19 and TRBJ1-2; TRBD1 might be the D (5 bases). V was cut by 9 bases and J by 2 bases, with 19 bases left in between. Germline loops: CDR1 LNHDA, CDR2 SQIVND (reference sequence). This CDR3 has 15 residues. The CDR3 nucleotides read TGTGCCAGCGTTTTTTCGACAGCCCGAAACTATGGCTACACCTTC. This translates into CASVFSTARNYGYTF.

The V call is TRBV10-3, the J call TRBJ1-2; 11 bases match TRBD1. With V trimmed by 4 bases and J by 4 bases, 14 bases remained unmatched. Germline CDR1 reads ENHRY; CDR2 reads SYGVKD. This CDR3 region has 18 residues. CDR3 loop: CAISVSTGTGGGGYGYTF. CDR3 sequence (DNA): TGTGCCATCAGTGTCAGCACCGGGACAGGGGGTGGAGGCTATGGCTACACCTTC.

The genes are TRBV19 and TRBJ1-1; TRBD1 is a possible D gene (6 bases). The germline V and J ends were trimmed by 7 bases and 1 base, with 16 bases remaining between them. Germline V lookup: CDR1 LNHDA, CDR2 SQIVND (reference sequence). CDR3 size: 15 residues. The CDR3 loop reads CASKKGQTGNTEAFF. For the CDR3, the DNA is TGTGCCAGTAAGAAAGGACAGACGGGGAACACTGAAGCTTTCTTT.